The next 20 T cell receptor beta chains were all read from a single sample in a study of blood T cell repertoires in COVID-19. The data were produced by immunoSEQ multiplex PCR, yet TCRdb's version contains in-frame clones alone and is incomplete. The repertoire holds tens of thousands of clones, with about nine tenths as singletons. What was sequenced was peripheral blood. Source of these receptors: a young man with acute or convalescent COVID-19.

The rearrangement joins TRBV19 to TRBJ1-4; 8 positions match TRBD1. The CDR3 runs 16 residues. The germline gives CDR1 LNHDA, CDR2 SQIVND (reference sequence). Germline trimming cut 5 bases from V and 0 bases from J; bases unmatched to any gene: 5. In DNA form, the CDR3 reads TGTGCCAGTAGTGCCGGGACAGGTGCAACTAATGAAAAACTGTTTTTT. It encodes CASSAGTGATNEKLFF.

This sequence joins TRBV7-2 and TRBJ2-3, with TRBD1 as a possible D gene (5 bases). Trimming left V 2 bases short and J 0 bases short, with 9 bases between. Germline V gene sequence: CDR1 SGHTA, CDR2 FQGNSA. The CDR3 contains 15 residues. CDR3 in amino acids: CASSLNRKSTDTQYF. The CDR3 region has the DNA TGTGCCAGCAGCTTAAACAGGAAAAGCACAGATACGCAGTATTTT.

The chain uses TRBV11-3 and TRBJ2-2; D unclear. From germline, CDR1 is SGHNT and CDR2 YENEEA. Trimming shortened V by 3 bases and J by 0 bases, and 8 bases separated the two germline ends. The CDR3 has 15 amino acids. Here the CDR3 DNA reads TGTGCCAGCAGCTTCTCCAGTACGAACACCGGGGAGCTGTTTTTT. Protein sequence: CASSFSSTNTGELFF.

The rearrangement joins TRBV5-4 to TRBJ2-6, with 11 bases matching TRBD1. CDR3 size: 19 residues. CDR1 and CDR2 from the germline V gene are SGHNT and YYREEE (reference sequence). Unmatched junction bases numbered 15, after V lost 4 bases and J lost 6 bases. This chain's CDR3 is CASSASGQGALLEANVLTF. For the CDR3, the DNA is TGTGCCAGCAGCGCAAGTGGACAGGGGGCTCTTCTTGAGGCCAACGTCCTGACTTTC.

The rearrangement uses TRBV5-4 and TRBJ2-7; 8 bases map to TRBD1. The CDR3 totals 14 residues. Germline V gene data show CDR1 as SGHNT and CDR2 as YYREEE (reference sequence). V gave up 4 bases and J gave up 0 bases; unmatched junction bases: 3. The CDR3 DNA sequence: TGTGCCAGCAGCCAAACAGGGGGCTCCTACGAGCAGTACTTC. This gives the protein CASSQTGGSYEQYF.

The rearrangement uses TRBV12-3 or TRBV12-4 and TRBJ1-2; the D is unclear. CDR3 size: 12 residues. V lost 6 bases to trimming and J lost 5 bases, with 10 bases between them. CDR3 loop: CASSPGLYGYTF. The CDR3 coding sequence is TGTGCCAGCAGCCCGGGTCTTTATGGCTACACCTTC.

In DNA form, the CDR3 reads TGCGCCAGCAGCCAAGGCGGGATATATGGCTACACCTTC. It encodes CASSQGGIYGYTF. The V gene is TRBV4-1, the J gene TRBJ1-2, with D unresolved. With 1 base removed from V and 5 bases from J, the gap between germline ends came to 8 bases. This CDR3 comprises 13 residues. CDR1 is MGHRA, CDR2 YSYEKL, per germline.

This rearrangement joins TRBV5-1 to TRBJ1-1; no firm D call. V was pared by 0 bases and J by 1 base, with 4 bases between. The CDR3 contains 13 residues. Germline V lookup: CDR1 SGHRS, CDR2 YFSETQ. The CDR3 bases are TGCGCCAGCAGCTTGGCCAAGAACACTGAAGCTTTCTTT. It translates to CASSLAKNTEAFF.

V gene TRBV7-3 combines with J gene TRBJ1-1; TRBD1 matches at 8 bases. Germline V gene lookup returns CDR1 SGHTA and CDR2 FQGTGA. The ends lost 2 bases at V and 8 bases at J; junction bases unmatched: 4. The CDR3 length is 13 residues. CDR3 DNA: TGTGCCAGCAGCTTATACGGACAGGGCGAAGCTTTCTTT. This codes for CASSLYGQGEAFF.

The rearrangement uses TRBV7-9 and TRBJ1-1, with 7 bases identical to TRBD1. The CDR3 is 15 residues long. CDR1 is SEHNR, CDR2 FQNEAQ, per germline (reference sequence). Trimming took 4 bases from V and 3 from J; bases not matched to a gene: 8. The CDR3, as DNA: TGTGCCAGCAGCTGGAGGGGGACAGATGACACTGAAGCTTTCTTT. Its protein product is CASSWRGTDDTEAFF. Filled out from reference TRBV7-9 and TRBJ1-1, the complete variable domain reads DTGVSQNPRHKITKRGQNVTFRCDPISEHNRLYWYRQTLGQGPEFLTYFQNEAQLEKSRLLSDRFSAERPKGSFSTLEIQRTEQGDSAMYLCASSWRGTDDTEAFFGQGTRLTVV.

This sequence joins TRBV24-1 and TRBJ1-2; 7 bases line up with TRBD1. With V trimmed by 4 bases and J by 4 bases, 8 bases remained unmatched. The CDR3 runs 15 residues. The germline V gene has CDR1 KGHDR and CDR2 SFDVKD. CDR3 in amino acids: CATSDSTGLTYGYTF. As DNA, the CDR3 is TGTGCCACCAGTGACTCGACAGGGCTTACCTATGGCTACACCTTC.

The CDR3, as DNA: TGTGCCAGCAGTAGACAGGGGAGAACCTATAATTCACCCCTCCACTTT. It codes for CASSRQGRTYNSPLHF. The chain joins TRBV28 to TRBJ1-6; 8 bases align to TRBD1. In germline, CDR1 is MDHEN, CDR2 SYDVKM. The CDR3 has 16 residues. The ends lost 5 bases at V and 2 bases at J; junction bases unmatched: 5.

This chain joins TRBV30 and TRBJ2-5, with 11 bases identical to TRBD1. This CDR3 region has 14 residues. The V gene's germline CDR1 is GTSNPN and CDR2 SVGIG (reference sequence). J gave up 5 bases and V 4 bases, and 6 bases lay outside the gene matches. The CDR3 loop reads CAWTPDRGLETQYF. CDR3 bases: TGTGCCTGGACGCCGGACAGGGGGCTTGAGACCCAGTACTTC.

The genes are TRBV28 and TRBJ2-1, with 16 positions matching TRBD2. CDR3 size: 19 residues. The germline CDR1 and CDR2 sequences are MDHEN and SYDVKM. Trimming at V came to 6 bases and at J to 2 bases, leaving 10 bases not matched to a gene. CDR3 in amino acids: CASRPTLGTSGGAYNEQFF. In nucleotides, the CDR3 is TGTGCCAGCAGGCCTACCCTAGGGACTAGCGGGGGGGCCTACAATGAGCAGTTCTTC.

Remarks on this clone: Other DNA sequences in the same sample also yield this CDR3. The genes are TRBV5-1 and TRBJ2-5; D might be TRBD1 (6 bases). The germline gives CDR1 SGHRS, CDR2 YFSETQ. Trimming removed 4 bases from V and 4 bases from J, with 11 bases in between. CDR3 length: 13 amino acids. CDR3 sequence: CASSLQGTETQYF. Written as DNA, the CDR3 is TGCGCCAGCAGCCTACAGGGAACAGAGACCCAGTACTTC.

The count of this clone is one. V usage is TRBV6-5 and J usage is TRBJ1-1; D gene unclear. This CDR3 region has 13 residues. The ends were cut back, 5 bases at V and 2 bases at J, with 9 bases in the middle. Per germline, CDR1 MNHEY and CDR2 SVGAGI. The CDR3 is CASSRTSNTEAFF. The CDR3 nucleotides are TGTGCCAGCAGTCGAACAAGTAACACTGAAGCTTTCTTT.

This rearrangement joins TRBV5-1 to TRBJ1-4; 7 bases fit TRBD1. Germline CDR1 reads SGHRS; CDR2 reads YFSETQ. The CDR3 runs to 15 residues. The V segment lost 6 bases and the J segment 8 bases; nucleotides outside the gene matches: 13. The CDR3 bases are TGCGCCAGCACCGTCAGGGGGGCGGGTTCCGAAAAACTGTTTTTT. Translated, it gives CASTVRGAGSEKLFF.

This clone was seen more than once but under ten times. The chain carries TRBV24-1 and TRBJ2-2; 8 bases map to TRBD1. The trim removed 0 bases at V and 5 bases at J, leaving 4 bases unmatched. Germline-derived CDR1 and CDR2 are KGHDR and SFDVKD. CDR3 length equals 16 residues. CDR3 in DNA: TGTGCCACCAGTGATTTGAGTAGGACAGGGACCGGGGAGCTGTTTTTT. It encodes CATSDLSRTGTGELFF.

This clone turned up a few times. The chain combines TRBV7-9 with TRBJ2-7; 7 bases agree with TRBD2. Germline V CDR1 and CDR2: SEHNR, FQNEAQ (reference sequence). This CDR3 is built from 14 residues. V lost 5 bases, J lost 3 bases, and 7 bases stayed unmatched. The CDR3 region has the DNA TGTGCCAGCAGCACTGGACTAGGTGACTACGAGCAGTACTTC. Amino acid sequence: CASSTGLGDYEQYF.

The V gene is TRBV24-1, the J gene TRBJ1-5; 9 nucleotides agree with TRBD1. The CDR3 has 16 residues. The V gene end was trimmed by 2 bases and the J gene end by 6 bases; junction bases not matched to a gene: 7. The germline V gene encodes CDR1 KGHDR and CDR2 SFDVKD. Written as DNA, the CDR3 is TGTGCCACCAGTGATTCATACGGGACAGGGTCTCAGCCCCAGCATTTT. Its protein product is CATSDSYGTGSQPQHF.